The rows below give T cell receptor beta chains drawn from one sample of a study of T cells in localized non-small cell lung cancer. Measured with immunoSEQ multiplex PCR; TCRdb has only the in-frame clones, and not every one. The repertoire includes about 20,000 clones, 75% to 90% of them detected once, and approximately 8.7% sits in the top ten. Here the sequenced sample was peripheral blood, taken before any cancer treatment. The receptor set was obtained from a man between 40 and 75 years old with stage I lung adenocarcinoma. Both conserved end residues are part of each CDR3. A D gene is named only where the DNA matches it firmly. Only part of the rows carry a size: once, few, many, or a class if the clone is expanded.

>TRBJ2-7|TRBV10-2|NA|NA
CASNPLSESYEQYF
TGCGCCAGCAACCCTCTCTCTGAGTCCTACGAGCAGTACTTC
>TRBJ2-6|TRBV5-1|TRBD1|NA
CASSPGTGLSGANVLTF
TGCGCCAGCAGCCCAGGGACAGGACTCTCTGGGGCCAACGTCCTGACTTTC
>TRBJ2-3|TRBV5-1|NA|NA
CASSLGRGAHMDTQYF
TGCGCCAGCAGCTTGGGCAGAGGCGCCCACATGGATACGCAGTATTTT
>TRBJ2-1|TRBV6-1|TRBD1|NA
CASSVNRGSYNEQFF
TGTGCCAGCAGTGTCAACAGGGGCTCCTACAATGAGCAGTTCTTC
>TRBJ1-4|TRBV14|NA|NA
CASSEWGVPREKLFF
TGTGCCAGCAGCGAGTGGGGCGTTCCTAGGGAAAAACTGTTTTTT
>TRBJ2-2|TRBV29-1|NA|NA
CSIRRELDTGELFF
TGCAGCATCCGAAGAGAGTTGGACACCGGGGAGCTGTTTTTT
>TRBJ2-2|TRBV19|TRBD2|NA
CASSMTGLAGAGELFF
TGTGCCAGTAGTATGACGGGACTAGCGGGCGCCGGGGAGCTGTTTTTT
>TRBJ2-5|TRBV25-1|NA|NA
CASSELYSAQETQYF
TGTGCCAGCAGTGAATTATACAGCGCCCAAGAGACCCAGTACTTC
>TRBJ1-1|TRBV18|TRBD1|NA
CASSLDRETEAFF
TGTGCCAGCTCACTCGACAGGGAGACTGAAGCTTTCTTT
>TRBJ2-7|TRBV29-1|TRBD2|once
CSVGTSSYEQYF
TGCAGCGTTGGGACTAGCTCCTACGAGCAGTACTTC
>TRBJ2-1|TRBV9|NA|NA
CASSVGGVQFF
TGTGCCAGCAGCGTCGGGGGCGTCCAGTTCTTC
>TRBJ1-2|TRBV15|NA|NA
CATSRDPAGDYGYTF
TGTGCCACCAGCAGAGATCCGGCCGGGGACTATGGCTACACCTTC
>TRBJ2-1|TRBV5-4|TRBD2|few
CASSLQAGFYNEQFF
TGTGCCAGCAGCTTACAAGCGGGGTTCTACAATGAGCAGTTCTTC
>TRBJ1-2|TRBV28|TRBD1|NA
CASSLLRYRGEDLTF
TGTGCCAGCAGTTTATTGCGCTACAGGGGAGAGGATCTCACCTTC
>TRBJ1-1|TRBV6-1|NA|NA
CASSYTAPGAFF
TGTGCCAGCTCGTACACGGCCCCAGGGGCTTTCTTT
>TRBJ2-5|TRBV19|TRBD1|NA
CASSFTAGTGQETQYF
TGTGCCAGTAGTTTCACCGCCGGGACAGGACAAGAGACCCAGTACTTC
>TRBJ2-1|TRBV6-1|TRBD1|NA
CASTGTGDNNEQFF
TGTGCCAGTACCGGGACAGGGGACAACAATGAGCAGTTCTTC
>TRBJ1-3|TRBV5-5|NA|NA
CASSLWIQESSGNTIYF
TGTGCCAGCAGCCTCTGGATTCAGGAGTCCTCTGGAAACACCATATATTTT
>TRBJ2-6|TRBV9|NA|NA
CASSVASGANVLTF
TGTGCCAGCAGCGTAGCGTCTGGGGCCAACGTCCTGACTTTC
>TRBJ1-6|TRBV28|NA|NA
CASIGDGSSYNSPLHF
TGTGCCAGCATCGGGGACGGGAGCTCCTATAATTCACCCCTCCACTTT
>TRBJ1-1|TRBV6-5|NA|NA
CASSLQGPEDTEAFF
TGTGCCAGCAGTTTACAGGGACCCGAGGACACTGAAGCTTTCTTT
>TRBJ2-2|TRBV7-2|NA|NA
CASSPRTSWTGELFF
TGTGCCAGCAGCCCAAGGACAAGCTGGACCGGGGAGCTGTTTTTT
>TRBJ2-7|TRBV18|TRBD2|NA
CASSPPGTSGTGEQYF
TGTGCCAGCTCACCACCTGGGACTAGCGGGACAGGCGAGCAGTACTTC
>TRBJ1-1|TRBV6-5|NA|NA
CASSFLGESEAFF
TGTGCCAGCAGTTTTTTGGGGGAGTCTGAAGCTTTCTTT
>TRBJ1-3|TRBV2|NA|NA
CASSVGGGGNTIYF
TGTGCCAGCAGTGTCGGGGGCGGTGGAAACACCATATATTTT
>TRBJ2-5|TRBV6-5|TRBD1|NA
CASSFEQGRETQYF
TGTGCCAGCAGTTTCGAACAGGGGCGCGAGACCCAGTACTTC
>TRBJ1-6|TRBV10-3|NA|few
CAISEGSSYNSPLHF
TGTGCCATCAGTGAGGGGAGCTCCTATAATTCACCCCTCCACTTT
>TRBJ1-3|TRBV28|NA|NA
CASTFWEDSGNTIYF
TGTGCCAGCACCTTCTGGGAGGACTCTGGAAACACCATATATTTT
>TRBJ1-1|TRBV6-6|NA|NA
CASSPGIGYTEAFF
TGTGCCAGCAGTCCGGGGATTGGGTACACTGAAGCTTTCTTT
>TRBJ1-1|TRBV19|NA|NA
CASSIDRSTEAFF
TGTGCCAGTAGTATAGACCGTAGTACTGAAGCTTTCTTT
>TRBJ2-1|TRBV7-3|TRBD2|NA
CASSVAGGGDEQFF
TGTGCCAGCTCCGTAGCGGGAGGTGGGGATGAGCAGTTCTTC
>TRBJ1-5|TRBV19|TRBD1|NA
CASSINPRGGNQPQHF
TGTGCCAGTAGTATAAACCCCAGGGGGGGCAATCAGCCCCAGCATTTT
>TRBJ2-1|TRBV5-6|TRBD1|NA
CASSLGQGANEQFF
TGTGCCAGCAGCTTGGGACAGGGGGCGAATGAGCAGTTCTTC
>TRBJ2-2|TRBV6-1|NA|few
CASSDTGLAVAGELFF
TGTGCCAGCAGTGATACCGGGCTCGCGGTGGCCGGGGAGCTGTTTTTT
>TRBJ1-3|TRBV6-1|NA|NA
CASSEIGEAGNTIYF
TGTGCCAGCAGTGAAATAGGGGAAGCTGGAAACACCATATATTTT
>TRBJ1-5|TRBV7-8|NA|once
CASSLAQGDQPQHF
TGTGCCAGCAGCTTAGCCCAGGGCGATCAGCCCCAGCATTTT
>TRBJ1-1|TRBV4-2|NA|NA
CASSQAEGMNTEAFF
TGTGCCAGCAGCCAAGCCGAAGGAATGAACACTGAAGCTTTCTTT
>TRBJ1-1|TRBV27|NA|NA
CASSYNAGAEAFF
TGTGCCAGCAGTTATAATGCGGGGGCTGAAGCTTTCTTT
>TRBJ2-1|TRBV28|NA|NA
CASSLGGADEQFF
TGTGCCAGCTCTTTAGGGGGGGCCGATGAGCAGTTCTTC